One T cell receptor beta chain is described in this entry. Per germline, CDR1 MDHEN and CDR2 SYDVKM. The CDR3 length is 12 residues. Deletions cut 8 bases from V and 6 bases from J, with 14 bases between. The entry originates in a study of blood T cell repertoires in COVID-19. Study details: Some COVID-19 samples were acute and others convalescent; all came from the United States, Italy and Spain. From T cells, B-cell-depleted T cells, or PBMCs came the material, which was cDNA or gDNA.

Per the original methods: Using reference gene primer amplification, nucleated cell counts were estimated. Assay used: immunoSEQ multiplex PCR; TCRdb lists only in-frame clones, some missing. That table gives V, J and clone size, and the DNA gave D and trimming. The sample shows 250,000 to 350,000 clones, less than 85% of them seen only once. One Seattle source followed patients from active infection through their disease course. The specimen sequenced was peripheral blood. The V gene is TRBV28, the J gene TRBJ2-7; perhaps TRBD2 as D (5 bases). The receptor's source is a human donor with COVID-19, enrolled during active disease. The donor label of this sample is uncertain. The chain's CDR3 is CASHRARGEQYF. Written as DNA, the CDR3 is TGTGCCAGCCACCGGGCCCGGGGCGAGCAGTACTTC.